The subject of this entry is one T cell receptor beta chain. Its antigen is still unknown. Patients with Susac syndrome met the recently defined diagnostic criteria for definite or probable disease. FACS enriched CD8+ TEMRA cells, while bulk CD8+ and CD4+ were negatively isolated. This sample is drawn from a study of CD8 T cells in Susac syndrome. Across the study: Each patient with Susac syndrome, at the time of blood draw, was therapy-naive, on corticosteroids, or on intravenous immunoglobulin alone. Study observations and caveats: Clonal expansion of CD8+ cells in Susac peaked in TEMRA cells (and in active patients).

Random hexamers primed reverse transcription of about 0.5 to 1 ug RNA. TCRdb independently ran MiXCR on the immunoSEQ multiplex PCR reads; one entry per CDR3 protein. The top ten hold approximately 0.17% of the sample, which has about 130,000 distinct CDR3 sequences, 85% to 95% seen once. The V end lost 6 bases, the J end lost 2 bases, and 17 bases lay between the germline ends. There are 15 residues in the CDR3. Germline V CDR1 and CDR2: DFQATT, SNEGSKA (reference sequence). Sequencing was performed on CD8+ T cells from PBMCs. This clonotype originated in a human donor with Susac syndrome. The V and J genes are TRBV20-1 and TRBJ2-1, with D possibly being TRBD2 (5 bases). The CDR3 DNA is TGCAGTGCCCCGTTGGCAGGAGGTACCTACAATGAGCAGTTCTTC. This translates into CSAPLAGGTYNEQFF.